Below, 17 T cell receptor beta chains from the same sample are listed, as sequenced in a study of T cell changes during pregnancy in multiple sclerosis. The table came from immunoSEQ multiplex PCR; TCRdb's copy has only in-frame clones and leaves some out. The data show fewer than 85,000 clones, roughly 93% seen once. This material consisted of peripheral blood, taken in the second trimester of pregnancy. The receptors were gathered from a female donor with multiple sclerosis, enrolled in a pregnancy study.

The V gene is TRBV27, the J gene TRBJ1-1; D is unresolved. The CDR3 extends over 15 amino acids. Per germline, CDR1 MNHEY and CDR2 SMNVEV (reference sequence). Trimming removed 6 bases from V and 4 bases from J, with 18 bases in between. The chain's CDR3 is CASSPTTYVGTEAFF. Written as DNA, the CDR3 is TGTGCCAGCAGCCCCACTACCTATGTCGGCACTGAAGCTTTCTTT.

The chain has TRBV7-9 and TRBJ1-2, with a tentative D call TRBD1 (6 bases). The V gene's germline CDR1 is SEHNR and CDR2 FQNEAQ (reference sequence). V gave up 5 bases and J gave up 8 bases, with 21 bases separating them. The CDR3 spans 15 residues. The CDR3 bases are TGTGCCAGCAGCACACCAGCGGGGGCCCTGGGAGGCTACACCTTC. It specifies CASSTPAGALGGYTF. The entire variable domain, with the rest obtained from reference TRBV7-9 and TRBJ1-2, is as follows: DTGVSQNPRHKITKRGQNVTFRCDPISEHNRLYWYRQTLGQGPEFLTYFQNEAQLEKSRLLSDRFSAERPKGSFSTLEIQRTEQGDSAMYLCASSTPAGALGGYTFGSGTRLTVV.

The chain employs TRBV5-6 and TRBJ1-1; D call uncertain. V lost 2 bases and J lost 6, with 11 bases in between. This CDR3 is built from 13 residues. CDR1 and CDR2 from the germline V gene are SGHDT and YYEEEE. The CDR3 protein is CASSFLEGSEAFF. CDR3 sequence (DNA): TGTGCCAGCAGCTTTCTTGAGGGATCTGAAGCTTTCTTT.

V is TRBV5-4 and J is TRBJ2-7; the match to TRBD2 covers 8 bases. The CDR3 covers 15 residues. J lost 7 bases, V lost 4 bases, and 13 bases had no gene match. Per the germline V gene, CDR1 is SGHNT and CDR2 is YYREEE (reference sequence). Here the CDR3 DNA reads TGTGCCAGCAGCGGGGGACGACAGCCGGGAGGGGAGCAGTACTTC. Translation: CASSGGRQPGGEQYF.

This rearrangement joins TRBV18 to TRBJ1-2; D ambiguous. Germline V gene lookup returns CDR1 KGHSH and CDR2 LQKENI. The CDR3 is made up of 12 amino acids. V lost 5 bases and J 4 bases, leaving 8 bases between the germline ends. CDR3 sequence reads: CASSETVYGYTF. The CDR3 DNA is TGTGCCAGCTCAGAAACAGTCTATGGCTACACCTTC.

The chain couples TRBV28 to TRBJ1-6; D might be TRBD1 (6 bases). With 5 bases removed from V and 7 bases from J, the gap between germline ends came to 12 bases. This CDR3 comprises 14 residues. Germline V gene data show CDR1 as MDHEN and CDR2 as SYDVKM. The CDR3 bases are TGTGCCAGCAGTCTCGGGACATCAAATTCACCCCTCCACTTT. It is translated as CASSLGTSNSPLHF.

The rearrangement uses TRBV30 and TRBJ2-2; D possibly corresponds to TRBD2 (6 bases). CDR3 size: 13 residues. CDR1 is GTSNPN, CDR2 SVGIG, per germline (reference sequence). The germline V and J ends were trimmed by 4 bases and 1 base, with 7 bases remaining between them. In DNA, the CDR3 is TGTGCCTGGATAGCGGAGAACACCGGGGAGCTGTTTTTT. This translates into CAWIAENTGELFF. The variable domain in full, completed from reference TRBV30 and TRBJ2-2, reads SQTIHQWPATLVQPVGSPLSLECTVEGTSNPNLYWYRQAAGRGLQLLFYSVGIGQISSEVPQNLSASRPQDRQFILSSKKLLLSDSGFYLCAWIAENTGELFFGEGSRLTVL.

This chain uses TRBV5-3 with TRBJ1-2; D is possibly TRBD1 (6 bases). TRBV5-3 is given ORF status, its function remaining uncertain. The length of the CDR3 is 13 residues. The V end lost 4 bases, the J end lost 8 bases, and 15 bases lay between the germline ends. This CDR3 is CARSHPPGEGYTF. DNA of the CDR3: TGTGCCAGAAGCCACCCTCCAGGGGAAGGCTACACCTTC.

The rearrangement links TRBV5-1 to TRBJ1-2; 8 bases line up with TRBD1. This CDR3 has 16 amino acids. From germline, CDR1 is SGHRS and CDR2 YFSETQ. Trimming took 0 bases from V and 4 from J; bases not matched to a gene: 8. The CDR3 reads CASSLGTGHYIYGYTF. CDR3 nucleotides: TGCGCCAGCAGCTTGGGGACAGGGCATTATATCTATGGCTACACCTTC.

The chain has TRBV19 and TRBJ1-5, with 9 bases matching TRBD1. The CDR3 has 16 residues. Germline V gives CDR1 LNHDA, CDR2 SQIVND (reference sequence). V trimming: 8 bases; J trimming: 0 bases; junction bases outside the gene matches: 8. CDR3 bases: TGTGCCAGTGGAGACAGGGGGATTTTTAGCAATCAGCCCCAGCATTTT. Its protein product is CASGDRGIFSNQPQHF. The variable domain in full, completed from reference TRBV19 and TRBJ1-5, reads DGGITQSPKYLFRKEGQNVTLSCEQNLNHDAMYWYRQDPGQGLRLIYYSQIVNDFQKGDIAEGYSVSREKKESFPLTVTSAQKNPTAFYLCASGDRGIFSNQPQHFGDGTRLSIL.

This clone was counted only a few times. This chain links TRBV29-1 with TRBJ1-2; 7 positions agree with TRBD1. With V trimmed by 8 bases and J by 3 bases, 3 bases remained unmatched. The CDR3 sequence is 11 residues long. Germline V CDR1 and CDR2: SQVTM, ANQGSEA. CDR3 residues: CSTGQDYGYTF. The CDR3, as DNA: TGCAGCACCGGACAGGACTATGGCTACACCTTC.

V and J are TRBV19 and TRBJ2-7; TRBD1 matches 8 bases. The CDR3 contains 14 residues. V was clipped by 4 bases and J by 5 bases; unmatched bases: 7. The germline CDR1 and CDR2 sequences are LNHDA and SQIVND (reference sequence). CDR3 in DNA: TGTGCCAGTAGTACGCGGGACAGGAGGGACGAGCAGTACTTC. It codes for CASSTRDRRDEQYF.

The genes are TRBV6-5 and TRBJ1-1; D perhaps matches TRBD1 (5 bases). The V and J ends lost 11 bases and 0 bases respectively, with 13 bases between them. The CDR3 sequence is 13 residues long. Per the germline V gene, CDR1 is MNHEY and CDR2 is SVGAGI. In DNA form, the CDR3 reads TGTGCCGCCAGGGCGGGGGTGAACACTGAAGCTTTCTTT. Its protein product is CAARAGVNTEAFF.

The rearrangement uses TRBV13 and TRBJ2-3, with 13 bases fitting TRBD2. The V gene end was trimmed by 5 bases and the J gene end by 6 bases; junction bases not matched to a gene: 5. This CDR3 is 15 amino acids long. Germline-derived CDR1 and CDR2 are PRHDT and FYEKMQ (reference sequence). As DNA, the CDR3 is TGTGCCAGCAGCATCACTAGCGGGGGGGCCGATACGCAGTATTTT. Its translation is CASSITSGGADTQYF.

The chain joins TRBV5-1 to TRBJ1-6; TRBD1 agrees at 9 bases. Germline V CDR1 and CDR2: SGHRS, YFSETQ. This CDR3 is 15 amino acids long. V lost 0 bases and J lost 7; bases outside the gene matches: 2. CDR3 amino acids: CASSLGDRVNSPLHF. For the CDR3, the DNA is TGCGCCAGCAGCTTGGGGGACAGGGTCAATTCACCCCTCCACTTT. Looking up the rest from reference TRBV5-1 and TRBJ1-6 gives the full variable domain: KAGVTQTPRYLIKTRGQQVTLSCSPISGHRSVSWYQQTPGQGLQFLFEYFSETQRNKGNFPGRFSGRQFSNSRSEMNVSTLELGDSALYLCASSLGDRVNSPLHFGNGTRLTVT.

The chain employs TRBV30 and TRBJ1-2, with TRBD1 identical over 7 bases. Germline V gene data show CDR1 as GTSNPN and CDR2 as SVGIG (reference sequence). The CDR3 covers 12 residues. V gave up 5 bases and J gave up 0 bases; unmatched junction bases: 0. The CDR3 spells CAWGTANYGYTF. CDR3 nucleotides: TGTGCCTGGGGGACAGCTAACTATGGCTACACCTTC.

This clone is a singleton in its sample. The chain couples TRBV6-5 to TRBJ1-3; no reliable D call. The CDR3 is made up of 13 amino acids. The ends were cut back, 5 bases at V and 0 bases at J, with 5 bases in the middle. Germline V CDR1 and CDR2: MNHEY, SVGAGI. In nucleotides, the CDR3 is TGTGCCAGCAGTACTTACTCTGGAAACACCATATATTTT. Amino acids: CASSTYSGNTIYF.